The clone carrying this T cell receptor beta chain came up once. The sample is drawn from a study of blood T cell repertoires in COVID-19. Study-wide context: COVID-19 samples from acute and convalescent phases originated in the United States, Italy and Spain. The cDNA or gDNA used as material had been derived from T cells, B-cell-depleted T cells, or PBMCs.

CDR1 is SGHRS, CDR2 YFSETQ, per germline. This CDR3 contains 15 residues. Between the trimmed V and J ends, which lost 7 bases and 4 bases, there was a span of 17 bases. Authors' analysis steps: Reference gene primer amplification gave nucleated cell count estimates. The table came from immunoSEQ multiplex PCR; TCRdb's copy has only in-frame clones and leaves some out. The V and J calls and the clone size are those of that table, but D and trimming were determined from the DNA. The top ten clones hold about 1.6% of a sample with some 150,000 clones, around 90% of them seen once. The TCR was taken from a woman aged 55-69 years with acute or convalescent COVID-19. The material sequenced was peripheral blood. The chain couples TRBV5-1 to TRBJ2-2; possible D gene TRBD1, 7 bases. The CDR3 here is CASSRGDRSTGELFF. The CDR3 DNA reads TGCGCCAGCTCGAGGGGGGACAGAAGCACCGGGGAGCTGTTTTTT. Based on the CDR3 plus reference TRBV5-1 and TRBJ2-2, the full variable domain is KAGVTQTPRYLIKTRGQQVTLSCSPISGHRSVSWYQQTPGQGLQFLFEYFSETQRNKGNFPGRFSGRQFSNSRSEMNVSTLELGDSALYLCASSRGDRSTGELFFGEGSRLTVL.